This TCR beta chain was retrieved from a study of T cell changes during pregnancy in multiple sclerosis. After removal of 11 bases from V and 4 bases from J, the junction contained 8 bases not matched to a gene. Per germline, CDR1 ENHRY and CDR2 SYGVKD. This CDR3 is 14 amino acids long. Clones were sequenced by immunoSEQ multiplex PCR, and TCRdb holds only the in-frame ones, with some missing. The sample lists about 32,000 clones, approximately 89% occurring once. This sequence was found in a female donor in good health, enrolled as a control in a pregnancy study. The chain carries TRBV10-3 and TRBJ2-3; 11 nucleotides align to TRBD2. Sample: CD4+ T cells from peripheral blood mononuclear cells, taken after pregnancy. CDR3 sequence: CAGSLAGEADTQYF. The CDR3 DNA reads TGTGCCGGATCACTAGCGGGAGAGGCAGATACGCAGTATTTT.